Presented here are 32 T cell receptor beta chains from one specimen sequenced in a study of early stage breast cancer tumors. Using immunoSEQ multiplex PCR, the repertoire was profiled, and TCRdb retains in-frame clones only, with some absent. The sample shows around 30,000 clones, almost 75% of them seen only once. The sample taken for sequencing was breast tumor tissue. These receptors originate from a person aged 25 to 39 with breast cancer.

The chain recombines TRBV29-1 with TRBJ1-2; 8 nucleotides align to TRBD1. V dropped 6 bases and J dropped 3; count of bases not matched to a gene: 3. This CDR3 has 12 amino acids. Germline-derived CDR1 and CDR2 are SQVTM and ANQGSEA. CDR3: CSVGQGYYGYTF. CDR3 sequence (DNA): TGCAGCGTAGGACAGGGTTACTATGGCTACACCTTC.

J is TRBJ2-7 and V is TRBV4-2; no firm D call. Germline V gives CDR1 LGHNA, CDR2 YNFKEQ. Trimming took 0 bases from V and 0 from J, leaving 6 bases between them. The CDR3 has 14 residues. The CDR3 DNA reads as TGTGCCAGCAGCCAAGAATCCCGCTCCTACGAGCAGTACTTC. Its protein product is CASSQESRSYEQYF.

This clone was found a few times. The chain is built from TRBV28 and TRBJ1-2; 8 nucleotides agree with TRBD1. V trimming: 6 bases; J trimming: 1 base; junction bases outside the gene matches: 4. CDR1 is MDHEN, CDR2 SYDVKM, per germline. The CDR3 is 14 residues long. The CDR3 DNA sequence: TGTGCCAGCAGCCAGGGGGCGGGTAACTATGGCTACACCTTC. Translated, it gives CASSQGAGNYGYTF.

There are a few counts of this clone. V usage is TRBV28 and J usage is TRBJ1-2, with 7 bases lining up with TRBD1. Germline V gene lookup returns CDR1 MDHEN and CDR2 SYDVKM. This CDR3 contains 14 residues. V was clipped by 10 bases and J by 9 bases; unmatched bases: 17. DNA of the CDR3: TGTGCCACCCTACGCGACAGGGTGACGGTAAGCTACACCTTC. It yields the protein CATLRDRVTVSYTF.

This sequence joins TRBV7-8 and TRBJ1-5; no clear D. Germline V gene lookup returns CDR1 SGHVS and CDR2 FQNEAQ. CDR3 length: 13 residues. V was clipped by 5 bases and J by 0 bases, with 5 bases between them. CDR3 in DNA: TGTGCCAGCAGCACATATAGCAATCAGCCCCAGCATTTT. It codes for CASSTYSNQPQHF.

V gene TRBV6-5 combines with J gene TRBJ1-1; no definite D call. CDR1 and CDR2 (germline): MNHEY, SVGAGI. This CDR3 is built from 11 residues. Deletions cut 2 bases from V and 10 bases from J, with 8 bases between. CDR3 protein: CASSYEGRAFF. The CDR3 DNA reads as TGTGCCAGCAGTTACGAGGGTAGAGCTTTCTTT.

The sample holds a few counts of this clone. The chain links TRBV19 to TRBJ2-7; 13 bases map to TRBD2. The CDR3 consists of 16 residues. CDR1 is LNHDA and CDR2 is SQIVND in the germline V gene (reference sequence). After removal of 5 bases from V and 2 bases from J, the junction contained 6 bases not matched to a gene. The CDR3: CASSPLGLAGAYEQYF. CDR3 bases: TGTGCCAGTAGTCCTCTAGGACTAGCGGGAGCCTACGAGCAGTACTTC.

The chain has TRBV12-5 and TRBJ1-2; TRBD1 matches at 10 bases. The CDR3 sequence is 16 residues long. Per germline, CDR1 LGHNT and CDR2 FRNRAP. The J segment lost 4 bases and the V segment lost 7 bases, leaving 12 bases of the junction unmatched. The CDR3 nucleotides are TGTGCTAGTGCCCCCCGGGACAGGGGCAGGAGCTATGGCTACACCTTC. It codes for CASAPRDRGRSYGYTF.

Worth noting for this clone: A read error may produce the germline difference seen at one junction end. The rearrangement joins TRBV7-7 to TRBJ2-5, with D perhaps TRBD1 or TRBD2 (7 bases each). The CDR3 is made up of 15 amino acids. Germline CDR1 and CDR2: SSHAT and FNYEAQ (reference sequence). DNA for the CDR3: TGTGCTAGCAGCTTATCGCCAGGGGGGGAAGAGACCCAGTACTTC. It translates to CASSLSPGGEETQYF. Filled out from reference TRBV7-7 and TRBJ2-5, the complete variable domain reads GAGVSQSPRYKVTKRGQDVTLRCDPISSHATLYWYQQALGQGPEFLTYFNYEAQPDKSGLPSDRFSAERPEGSISTLTIQRTEQRDSAMYRCASSLSPGGEETQYFGPGTRLLVL.

V and J are TRBV18 and TRBJ1-1; D not certain. The CDR3 runs to 16 residues. Between the trimmed V and J ends, which lost 3 bases and 1 base, there was a span of 15 bases. From germline, CDR1 is KGHSH and CDR2 LQKENI. CDR3: CASSPSLEVTNTEAFF. Here the CDR3 DNA reads TGTGCCAGCTCACCCTCTTTAGAGGTCACGAACACTGAAGCTTTCTTT.

The rearrangement joins TRBV7-6 to TRBJ1-1; no reliable D call. The CDR3 sequence is 13 residues long. Looked up from germline, CDR1 is SGHVS and CDR2 is FNYEAQ. Trimming cost V 2 bases and J 1 base, with 5 bases left between them. The CDR3 sequence is CASSLNQNTEAFF. The CDR3 region has the DNA TGTGCCAGCAGCTTAAACCAGAACACTGAAGCTTTCTTT.

As regards this clone: This same CDR3 is encoded by further DNA sequences in the sample. J is TRBJ2-3 and V is TRBV7-2; 7 bases are a match to TRBD2. The CDR3 has 15 residues. Germline values: CDR1 SGHTA, CDR2 FQGNSA. V dropped 3 bases and J dropped 1; count of bases not matched to a gene: 4. Here the CDR3 reads CASSFPTSGTDTQYF. CDR3 DNA sequence: TGTGCCAGCAGCTTCCCAACTAGCGGCACAGATACGCAGTATTTT.

This clone is categorized as medium-sized. Other nucleotide sequences from this sample produce the same CDR3. This chain links TRBV7-9 with TRBJ2-7; a possible D gene is TRBD1 (5 bases). This CDR3 comprises 13 residues. CDR1 is SEHNR and CDR2 is FQNEAQ in the germline V gene (reference sequence). The ends were cut back, 5 bases at V and 2 bases at J, with 10 bases in the middle. The DNA for the CDR3 is TGTGCCAGCAGCCTCGACAGCACCTACGAGCAGTACTTC. Translation: CASSLDSTYEQYF.

The gene calls are TRBV4-1 and TRBJ2-3, with D perhaps TRBD2 (5 bases). Germline assignment: CDR1 MGHRA and CDR2 YSYEKL. This CDR3 has 11 residues. Trimming pared 11 bases from V and 2 bases from J, leaving 8 bases between. As DNA, the CDR3 is TGCGCCGGGCGGGTCACAGATACGCAGTATTTT. Translated, it gives CAGRVTDTQYF.

This clone was recorded once. The V gene is TRBV5-3, the J gene TRBJ2-1; 9 nucleotides align to TRBD2. TRBV5-3 is filed as an ORF, its function uncertain. The CDR3 extends over 19 amino acids. The junction had 18 bases not matched to a gene; V was cut back by 1 base and J by 7 bases. Here the CDR3 reads CARSLQGLAFYVEFNEQFF. DNA for the CDR3: TGTGCCAGAAGCTTGCAGGGACTAGCATTTTACGTGGAGTTTAATGAGCAGTTCTTC.

Only a few counts were recorded for this clone. J is TRBJ1-2 and V is TRBV10-3; D might be TRBD1 (5 bases). The V end was cut by 8 bases, the J end by 8 bases, with 18 bases between. CDR3 length equals 13 residues. The germline CDR1 and CDR2 sequences are ENHRY and SYGVKD. The chain's CDR3 is CAIATAGPIGYTF. CDR3 DNA: TGTGCCATCGCGACGGCAGGGCCTATCGGCTACACCTTC.

V is TRBV27 and J is TRBJ2-7; 11 bases are shared with TRBD2. V was clipped by 5 bases and J by 3 bases; unmatched bases: 9. The germline CDR1 and CDR2 sequences are MNHEY and SMNVEV (reference sequence). This CDR3 is built from 16 residues. Here the CDR3 reads CASSLLAGGALYEQYF. CDR3 bases: TGTGCCAGCAGTCTCCTAGCGGGAGGAGCCCTCTACGAGCAGTACTTC.

The chain is built from TRBV6-1 and TRBJ2-7; tentative D call: TRBD1 (6 bases). Germline lookup yields CDR1 MNHNS and CDR2 SASEGT. This CDR3 is built from 14 residues. V lost 7 bases and J 4 bases, leaving 17 bases between the germline ends. CDR3 bases: TGTGCCAGCATCGGGACACATTTGGGTTACGAGCAGTACTTC. It is translated as CASIGTHLGYEQYF.

This clone has only a few counts. This chain connects TRBV1 to TRBJ2-7; the table's D call, TRBD2, has no DNA check behind it. TRBV1 is deemed a pseudogene. The CDR3 has 16 amino acids. This CDR3 is CTSSLSSGCLFYEQYF. CDR3 sequence (DNA): TGCACCAGCAGCCTAAGTAGCGGATGTCTTTTCTACGAGCAGTACTTC.

In nucleotides, the CDR3 is TGTGCCAGCAGAGGTAGCGGGAGGAGTAACAATGAGCAGTTCTTC. As protein: CASRGSGRSNNEQFF. The J gene is TRBJ2-1, the V gene TRBV2; 10 bases are shared with TRBD2. Germline CDR1 reads SNHLY; CDR2 reads FYNNEI. The CDR3 contains 15 residues. V lost 6 bases to trimming and J lost 5 bases; unmatched junction nucleotides: 7. Full variable domain (remainder filled in from reference TRBV2 and TRBJ2-1): EPEVTQTPSHQVTQMGQEVILRCVPISNHLYFYWYRQILGQKVEFLVSFYNNEISEKSEIFDDQFSVERPDGSNFTLKIRSTKLEDSAMYFCASRGSGRSNNEQFFGPGTRLTVL.

V and J are TRBV4-2 and TRBJ2-2; 9 nucleotides align to TRBD2. The V gene's germline CDR1 is LGHNA and CDR2 YNFKEQ. The V gene end was trimmed by 6 bases and the J gene end by 5 bases; junction bases not matched to a gene: 16. The CDR3 length is 18 residues. CDR3 bases: TGTGCCAGCAGAGAACCCTGGACGGGACTAGCAGATACCGGGGAGCTGTTTTTT. Translated: CASREPWTGLADTGELFF.

The genes are TRBV25-1 and TRBJ2-5, with a possible D match to TRBD2 (6 bases). V lost 4 bases and J lost 5, with 14 bases in between. The CDR3 totals 14 residues. The germline V gene encodes CDR1 MGHDK and CDR2 SYGVNS. CDR3 nucleotides: TGTGCCAGCAGTGGTAGCGGAGGCGTGGAGACCCAGTACTTC. It specifies CASSGSGGVETQYF.

The chain has TRBV9 and TRBJ2-1; D is possibly TRBD2 (6 bases). Per the germline V gene, CDR1 is SGDLS and CDR2 is YYNGEE. The CDR3 consists of 14 residues. Trimming pared 0 bases from V and 9 bases from J, leaving 13 bases between. CDR3 sequence: CASSVAGARGEQFF. CDR3 coding DNA: TGTGCCAGCAGCGTAGCGGGAGCCCGTGGTGAGCAGTTCTTC.

J is TRBJ2-1 and V is TRBV2, with 9 bases matching TRBD1. The CDR3 covers 14 residues. V trimming: 6 bases; J trimming: 9 bases; junction bases outside the gene matches: 9. Germline V CDR1 and CDR2: SNHLY, FYNNEI. The CDR3 nucleotides are TGTGCCAGCAGGATCGAACAGGGGGCTCTTGAGCAGTTCTTC. It codes for CASRIEQGALEQFF.

This clone is classed as medium-sized. The same CDR3 is also encoded by other DNA sequences in this sample. The rearrangement links TRBV7-2 to TRBJ2-1, with TRBD2 matching 9 bases. Germline values: CDR1 SGHTA, CDR2 FQGNSA. This CDR3 has 15 amino acids. The junction had 7 bases not matched to a gene; V was cut back by 6 bases and J by 4 bases. As DNA, the CDR3 is TGTGCCAGCAGTCTTACTAGCGGGCGTTACAATGAGCAGTTCTTC. It is translated as CASSLTSGRYNEQFF.

This rearrangement joins TRBV5-1 to TRBJ2-5; 13 bases map to TRBD2. This CDR3 contains 20 residues. Trimming took 3 bases from V and 0 from J; bases not matched to a gene: 14. The germline CDR1 and CDR2 sequences are SGHRS and YFSETQ. The CDR3 spells CASSSPEPGLAGYHQETQYF. The DNA for the CDR3 is TGCGCCAGCAGCTCGCCGGAACCGGGACTAGCGGGGTATCACCAAGAGACCCAGTACTTC.

The chain combines TRBV19 with TRBJ2-7; 11 bases are shared with TRBD1. CDR3 length: 14 residues. Germline V lookup: CDR1 LNHDA, CDR2 SQIVND (reference sequence). The V segment lost 6 bases and the J segment 6 bases; nucleotides outside the gene matches: 7. The CDR3 bases are TGTGCCAGTAGATCCGGGACAGGGGGTTTCGAGCAGTACTTC. Encoded protein: CASRSGTGGFEQYF.

This clone was observed a handful of times. The chain uses TRBV7-2 and TRBJ2-1, with D perhaps TRBD2 (5 bases). The CDR3 totals 21 residues. CDR1 is SGHTA, CDR2 FQGNSA, per germline. Trimming pared 0 bases from V and 0 bases from J, leaving 24 bases between. CDR3 sequence: CASSLAIPLGKRLSSYNEQFF. CDR3 sequence (DNA): TGTGCCAGCAGCTTAGCCATCCCCTTGGGGAAGCGGTTAAGCTCCTACAATGAGCAGTTCTTC.

The chain recombines TRBV4-3 with TRBJ2-3, with D uncertain. CDR3 size: 14 residues. Germline assignment: CDR1 LGHNA and CDR2 YSLEER. With 4 bases removed from V and 4 bases from J, the gap between germline ends came to 12 bases. CDR3 sequence: CASSRDVRADTQYF. The CDR3 region has the DNA TGCGCCAGCAGCCGCGATGTAAGGGCAGATACGCAGTATTTT.

V gene TRBV10-3 combines with J gene TRBJ2-7; D might be TRBD1 or TRBD2, each matching 5 bases. V dropped 4 bases and J dropped 0 bases, with 16 bases sitting between them. The germline gives CDR1 ENHRY, CDR2 SYGVKD. The CDR3 runs 16 residues. The CDR3 loop reads CAISGAGTESSYEQYF. CDR3 nucleotide sequence: TGTGCCATCAGTGGGGCCGGGACGGAAAGCTCCTACGAGCAGTACTTC.

V is TRBV6-5 and J is TRBJ2-1; no clear D. The CDR3 runs 13 residues. CDR1 is MNHEY, CDR2 SVGAGI, per germline. V was clipped by 2 bases and J by 6 bases, with 8 bases between them. The CDR3 DNA follows: TGTGCCAGCAGTTACGATATGGGCAATGAGCAGTTCTTC. It translates to CASSYDMGNEQFF.

The chain employs TRBV7-2 and TRBJ1-5; the D gene is possibly TRBD1 (6 bases). This CDR3 has 15 residues. Per the germline V gene, CDR1 is SGHTA and CDR2 is FQGNSA. Trimming stripped 5 bases from V and 4 bases from J, with 15 bases between. The CDR3 region is CASSMGQLLNQPQHF. DNA of the CDR3: TGTGCCAGCAGCATGGGACAACTACTAAATCAGCCCCAGCATTTT.